This TCR beta chain derives from a study of response to subunit inactivated influenza vaccine. Notes on the study in general: Each seasonal flu vaccination may recruit only limited new T cells, authors suggested.

In TCRdb, the RT-PCR reads were re-called with MiXCR into one record per CDR3 protein. The data contain 400,000 to 650,000 distinct CDR3 sequences, approximately 7.8% of them singletons. The CDR3 has 18 residues. In germline, CDR1 is SGHVS, CDR2 FNYEAQ. V shed 1 base, J shed 1 base, and the junction held 12 bases outside the gene matches. Worth noting for this clonotype: What it binds is not known.

The sequences come from PBMCs from blood, collected roughly 24 months after vaccination. The J gene is TRBJ2-7, the V gene TRBV7-6, with 8 bases matching TRBD2. This clonotype was sampled from a man aged 50 to 75 who received an inactivated influenza vaccine. The CDR3 spells CASSLGRGDVSPSYEQYF. The DNA of the CDR3 is TGTGCCAGCAGCTTAGGGCGGGGGGACGTATCGCCTTCCTACGAGCAGTACTTC.